This TCR beta chain was identified in a study of a mutant IDH1 vaccine in newly diagnosed glioma. Looking at the study overall: Vaccination began 4-6 weeks post radiotherapy alone, or with temozolomide cycles.

Germline values: CDR1 SGHRS, CDR2 YFSETQ. This CDR3 contains 15 residues. Trimming took off 4 bases at V and 2 bases at J, with 13 bases between the two ends. Time point described: week 35, safety follow-up. With topical imiquimod, each dose of the vaccine consisted of 300 ug of mutant IDH1 20-mer peptide. New WHO grade 3 or 4 IDH1-mutant, ATRX-lost astrocytomas were present in all donors. Profiled with immunoSEQ multiplex PCR; TCRdb holds only in-frame clones, not every one. The table shows 50,000 to 70,000 clones, with 80% to 85% occurring only once. Concerning this clone: The antigen is unknown.

This specimen consisted of PBMCs, obtained from a glioma patient whose treatment included an IDH1 peptide vaccine. The rearrangement joins TRBV5-1 to TRBJ2-1; D possibly corresponds to TRBD2 (6 bases). The TCR comes from a man aged 30 to 45 with glioma. The CDR3 region is CASSDPGLAYNEQFF. CDR3 nucleotide sequence: TGCGCCAGCAGCGATCCGGGACTTGCCTACAATGAGCAGTTCTTC.